One T cell receptor (beta chain) is described in this entry. This sample was taken from a study of Ad26.COV2.S vaccination and SARS-CoV-2 variants. Study context: Donor joined the COV1001 Ad26.COV2.S trial arm.

The sample's treatment: around 19 received Ad26.COV2.S at low or high dose, single or two shots; a few received placebo; per-sample allocation not given. Sampling took place 63 days after the first vaccine or placebo injection. Some clones are missing from TCRdb's copy, which holds only in-frame ones; the method was immunoSEQ multiplex PCR. The sample lists roughly 390,000 clones, about 88% occurring once. The V gene lost 5 bases and the J gene lost 3 bases, with 8 bases spanning the gap. The CDR3 sequence is 12 residues long. Germline CDR1 MNHEY, CDR2 SVGAGI. The source material was peripheral blood, sampled in a trial of Ad26.COV2.S vaccine versus placebo. This chain connects TRBV6-5 to TRBJ2-7; D uncertain. This TCR came from a person aged 18 to 59 who received the Ad26.COV2.S COVID-19 vaccine or a placebo. The DNA of the CDR3 is TGTGCCAGCAGTAAGGAGCTCTACGAGCAGTACTTC. Protein product: CASSKELYEQYF.